This entry concerns a single T cell receptor beta chain. The same CDR3 can be traced to other DNA sequences in this sample. V gave up 5 bases and J gave up 3 bases; unmatched junction bases: 3. Germline values: CDR1 MNHEY, CDR2 SMNVEV (reference sequence). CDR3 size: 14 residues. The data were taken from a study of blood T cell repertoires in COVID-19. Overall study context: T cells, B-cell-depleted T cells, or PBMCs provided the cDNA or gDNA that served as material.

Profiling relied on immunoSEQ multiplex PCR, and the TCRdb table lists in-frame clones only, not all of them. The sample contains around 200,000 clones, roughly 76% of which appear only once. This sequence joins TRBV27 and TRBJ1-5; 8 nucleotides align to TRBD1. This sequence originates from a human donor in a cohort sampled during active COVID-19. Material: peripheral blood. The chain's CDR3 is CASSRTGNNQPQHF. CDR3 bases: TGTGCCAGCAGTAGGACAGGGAACAATCAGCCCCAGCATTTT.